This TCR beta chain was retrieved from a study of cytomegalovirus exposure and HLA in healthy donors. It was with 60 Vbeta and 13 Jbeta primers that the PCR ran. Using immunoSEQ multiplex PCR, the repertoire was profiled, and TCRdb retains in-frame clones only, with some absent. The repertoire holds about 51,000 clones, with around 81% as singletons. This CDR3 has 17 amino acids. The J segment lost 11 bases and the V segment lost 0 bases, leaving 16 bases of the junction unmatched. Germline loops: CDR1 MGHRA, CDR2 YSYEKL. The chain recombines TRBV4-1 with TRBJ2-5; 9 bases line up with TRBD1. The clonotype was recovered from a boy aged 5-17 years in good health and CMV-seropositive. The sample comprised PBMCs. CDR3: CASSQEGVGDRVLEQYF. The CDR3, as DNA: TGCGCCAGCAGCCAAGAGGGAGTGGGGGACAGGGTCCTGGAGCAGTACTTC.